Listed here are 25 T cell receptor beta chains from one sample, sequenced in a study of blood T cell repertoires in COVID-19. The table came from immunoSEQ multiplex PCR; TCRdb's copy has only in-frame clones and leaves some out. The sample records approximately 440,000 clones, 87% being singletons. Sample: PBMCs or T cells enriched from blood (not recorded which). The receptors were sampled from a woman between 18 and 30 years old who had recovered from COVID-19.

The chain joins TRBV2 to TRBJ1-4; D is ambiguous. The CDR3 length is 14 residues. The V gene's germline CDR1 is SNHLY and CDR2 FYNNEI. V gave up 4 bases and J gave up 4 bases, with 10 bases separating them. The CDR3 nucleotides read TGTGCCAGCAGTGGCGGTAGAGTTAATGAAAAACTGTTTTTT. As protein: CASSGGRVNEKLFF.

Here the CDR3 reads CASSLTGMNQPQHF. Here the CDR3 DNA reads TGTGCCAGTAGTCTGACAGGAATGAATCAGCCCCAGCATTTT. This chain connects TRBV19 to TRBJ1-5, with D possibly being TRBD1 (6 bases). Germline V gene sequence: CDR1 LNHDA, CDR2 SQIVND (reference sequence). This CDR3 is built from 14 residues. V gave up 5 bases and J gave up 4 bases, with 12 bases separating them.

The rearrangement uses TRBV7-3 and TRBJ2-5; 8 bases fit TRBD1. Germline CDR1 and CDR2: SGHTA and FQGTGA. This CDR3 comprises 13 residues. Trimming at V came to 5 bases and at J to 3 bases, leaving 2 bases not matched to a gene. DNA for the CDR3: TGTGCCAGCAGCCTGGACAGGGAAGAGACCCAGTACTTC. As protein: CASSLDREETQYF.

The chain has TRBV5-1 and TRBJ1-1; TRBD1 aligns across 8 bases. In germline, CDR1 is SGHRS, CDR2 YFSETQ. The V and J ends lost 4 bases and 3 bases, in that order; junction bases with no gene match: 8. The CDR3 sequence is 15 residues long. CDR3 loop: CASSATGGGDTEAFF. The DNA for the CDR3 is TGCGCCAGCAGCGCAACAGGGGGTGGGGACACTGAAGCTTTCTTT.

The chain combines TRBV10-3 with TRBJ1-1, with TRBD1 matching over 7 bases. The V gene's germline CDR1 is ENHRY and CDR2 SYGVKD. V trimming: 6 bases; J trimming: 2 bases; junction bases outside the gene matches: 9. CDR3 length equals 15 residues. The CDR3 loop reads CAIRENRDSNTEAFF. DNA for the CDR3: TGTGCCATCAGGGAAAATCGGGACAGCAACACTGAAGCTTTCTTT.

V gene TRBV18 combines with J gene TRBJ2-1; 9 nucleotides align to TRBD1. This CDR3 has 14 amino acids. V was pared by 4 bases and J by 7 bases, with 5 bases of the junction left unmatched. In germline, CDR1 is KGHSH, CDR2 LQKENI. CDR3 sequence (DNA): TGTGCCAGCTCACTGGGGACAGGGTATAATGAGCAGTTCTTC. Protein: CASSLGTGYNEQFF.

This chain joins TRBV30 and TRBJ1-2; D gene ambiguous. Trimming cost V 1 base and J 7 bases, with 13 bases left between them. The CDR3 is made up of 13 amino acids. Germline loops: CDR1 GTSNPN, CDR2 SVGIG (reference sequence). The chain's CDR3 is CAWSEWAGSGYTF. CDR3 DNA: TGTGCCTGGAGTGAATGGGCCGGCTCTGGCTACACCTTC.

The chain recombines TRBV18 with TRBJ1-2, with D hard to call. Trimming shortened V by 3 bases and J by 2 bases, and 13 bases separated the two germline ends. CDR1 and CDR2 from the germline V gene are KGHSH and LQKENI. The CDR3 is made up of 15 amino acids. The CDR3 loop reads CASSPAQVTNYGYTF. The CDR3 nucleotides are TGTGCCAGCTCACCGGCCCAGGTAACAAACTATGGCTACACCTTC.

V and J are TRBV12-3 or TRBV12-4 and TRBJ2-2; D is ambiguous. The germline V and J ends were trimmed by 4 bases and 6 bases, with 9 bases remaining between them. This CDR3 contains 13 residues. CDR3 DNA: TGTGCCAGCAGTTACCGAGTGGCCGGGGAGCTGTTTTTT. Protein product: CASSYRVAGELFF.

V usage is TRBV19 and J usage is TRBJ1-2; tentatively, D is TRBD1 (6 bases). Germline V gives CDR1 LNHDA, CDR2 SQIVND (reference sequence). This CDR3 has 14 residues. Trimming took off 3 bases at V and 2 bases at J, with 10 bases between the two ends. The CDR3, as DNA: TGTGCCAGTAGTATGTCAAGGGGGAACTATGGCTACACCTTC. Translation: CASSMSRGNYGYTF.

The chain combines TRBV6-4 with TRBJ2-1, with 15 nucleotides matching TRBD2. The trim removed 2 bases at V and 7 bases at J, leaving 0 bases unmatched. The CDR3 is 15 residues long. The germline CDR1 and CDR2 sequences are MRHNA and SNTAGT. The CDR3 sequence: CASSDGLAGGNEQFF. In DNA form, the CDR3 reads TGTGCCAGCAGTGACGGACTAGCGGGGGGGAATGAGCAGTTCTTC.

The gene calls are TRBV7-9 and TRBJ2-1, with 9 bases fitting TRBD2. CDR3 size: 18 residues. The germline V gene encodes CDR1 SEHNR and CDR2 FQNEAQ (reference sequence). The V gene end was trimmed by 3 bases and the J gene end by 0 bases; junction bases not matched to a gene: 9. CDR3 sequence: CASSFSGGPLSSYNEQFF. CDR3 sequence (DNA): TGTGCCAGCAGCTTTAGCGGGGGCCCCCTGAGCTCCTACAATGAGCAGTTCTTC.

The genes are TRBV28 and TRBJ1-5, with 11 bases matching TRBD1. The V and J ends lost 4 bases and 6 bases, in that order; junction bases with no gene match: 5. CDR1 and CDR2 from the germline V gene are MDHEN and SYDVKM. The CDR3 runs 15 residues. The DNA of the CDR3 is TGTGCCAGCAGTTCGGACAGGGGGCGTAGTCAGCCCCAGCATTTT. Its translation is CASSSDRGRSQPQHF.

This clone appeared a few times. The chain's CDR3 is CASRPDTTSGGYTF. The CDR3 nucleotides read TGTGCCAGCCGCCCCGACACCACAAGTGGTGGCTACACCTTC. This chain links TRBV2 with TRBJ1-2; D unclear. The CDR3 runs 14 residues. The V and J ends lost 8 bases and 7 bases respectively, with 20 bases between them. Germline CDR1 is SNHLY and CDR2 is FYNNEI.

The rearrangement joins TRBV25-1 to TRBJ1-3; the match to TRBD1 covers 7 bases. Germline CDR1 and CDR2: MGHDK and SYGVNS. The CDR3 runs 15 residues. Germline trimming cut 8 bases from V and 0 bases from J; bases unmatched to any gene: 7. The CDR3 bases are TGTGCCAGCGTCTCGACAGGGAGCTCTGGAAACACCATATATTTT. Amino acid sequence: CASVSTGSSGNTIYF.

This chain links TRBV5-8 with TRBJ1-5; D remains ambiguous. CDR3 length: 15 amino acids. CDR1 is SGHTS and CDR2 is YDEGEE in the germline V gene. Deletions cut 2 bases from V and 4 bases from J, with 13 bases between. CDR3 in amino acids: CASSFRRQPNQPQHF. Here the CDR3 DNA reads TGTGCCAGCAGCTTCCGCAGGCAGCCGAATCAGCCCCAGCATTTT.

V and J are TRBV29-1 and TRBJ1-1, with D tentatively TRBD1 (5 bases). CDR1 and CDR2 (germline): SQVTM, ANQGSEA. The germline V and J ends were trimmed by 7 bases and 0 bases, with 12 bases remaining between them. The CDR3 is made up of 13 amino acids. CDR3 residues: CSGSTAMNTEAFF. Here the CDR3 DNA reads TGCAGCGGGTCGACAGCCATGAACACTGAAGCTTTCTTT. The variable domain in full, completed from reference TRBV29-1 and TRBJ1-1, reads SAVISQKPSRDICQRGTSLTIQCQVDSQVTMMFWYRQQPGQSLTLIATANQGSEATYESGFVIDKFPISRPNLTFSTLTVSNMSPEDSSIYLCSGSTAMNTEAFFGQGTRLTVV.

This chain links TRBV2 with TRBJ2-7; 7 bases agree with TRBD2. V shed 4 bases, J shed 5 bases, and the junction held 8 bases outside the gene matches. Per the germline V gene, CDR1 is SNHLY and CDR2 is FYNNEI. The length of the CDR3 is 14 residues. DNA for the CDR3: TGTGCCAGCAGTGCGGGGGGAGGGCGGAACGAGCAGTACTTC. As protein: CASSAGGGRNEQYF.

V is TRBV28 and J is TRBJ1-1; D remains unclear. Trimming took 4 bases from V and 5 from J, leaving 8 bases between them. The CDR3 extends over 12 amino acids. The germline gives CDR1 MDHEN, CDR2 SYDVKM. CDR3 sequence reads: CASSWLGTEAFF. CDR3 bases: TGTGCCAGCAGTTGGCTAGGAACTGAAGCTTTCTTT.

The rearrangement joins TRBV19 to TRBJ1-2; perhaps TRBD1 as D (5 bases). Germline loops: CDR1 LNHDA, CDR2 SQIVND (reference sequence). This CDR3 has 14 amino acids. V was cut by 3 bases and J by 4 bases, with 12 bases left in between. The CDR3 DNA is TGTGCCAGTAGTATCCAGCTTCAGGGCTATGGCTACACCTTC. It translates to CASSIQLQGYGYTF.

V and J are TRBV27 and TRBJ1-4; D possibly corresponds to TRBD1 (5 bases). In germline, CDR1 is MNHEY, CDR2 SMNVEV (reference sequence). V gave up 2 bases and J gave up 7 bases, with 11 bases separating them. This CDR3 is built from 14 residues. CDR3 protein: CASSLRLGGEKLFF. In DNA form, the CDR3 reads TGTGCCAGCAGTTTACGCTTGGGGGGTGAAAAACTGTTTTTT.

The CDR3 DNA reads TGTGCCAGCAGAACATCGGGACAACCTGACTACGAGCAGTACTTC. Protein: CASRTSGQPDYEQYF. This rearrangement joins TRBV28 to TRBJ2-7; possibly TRBD1 for D (6 bases). Looked up from germline, CDR1 is MDHEN and CDR2 is SYDVKM. Trimming left V 6 bases short and J 3 bases short, with 18 bases between. CDR3 size: 15 residues.

This chain joins TRBV3-1 (or the pseudogene TRBV3-2) and TRBJ2-7, with a weak D call TRBD1 (5 bases). The CDR3 contains 15 residues. V shed 1 base and J shed 3 bases, with 13 bases lying between them. Per the germline V gene, CDR1 is LGHDT and CDR2 is YNNKEL (reference sequence). The CDR3 sequence is CASSQGRSGFYEQYF. CDR3 bases: TGTGCCAGCAGCCAAGGCAGGTCAGGGTTCTACGAGCAGTACTTC.

The chain couples TRBV2 to TRBJ1-2, with a possible D match to TRBD1 (6 bases). Germline V lookup: CDR1 SNHLY, CDR2 FYNNEI. With 6 bases removed from V and 2 bases from J, the gap between germline ends came to 13 bases. The CDR3 spans 14 residues. The DNA for the CDR3 is TGTGCCAGCAGCAGGACAGCCTTCAACTATGGCTACACCTTC. This codes for CASSRTAFNYGYTF.

This clone was detected a few times. The chain is built from TRBV2 and TRBJ2-1; 9 nucleotides agree with TRBD2. CDR3 size: 14 residues. V lost 6 bases and J lost 8; bases outside the gene matches: 8. From germline, CDR1 is SNHLY and CDR2 FYNNEI. The CDR3 protein is CASSSGLASDEQFF. CDR3 nucleotides: TGTGCCAGCAGCTCCGGACTAGCGTCGGATGAGCAGTTCTTC.